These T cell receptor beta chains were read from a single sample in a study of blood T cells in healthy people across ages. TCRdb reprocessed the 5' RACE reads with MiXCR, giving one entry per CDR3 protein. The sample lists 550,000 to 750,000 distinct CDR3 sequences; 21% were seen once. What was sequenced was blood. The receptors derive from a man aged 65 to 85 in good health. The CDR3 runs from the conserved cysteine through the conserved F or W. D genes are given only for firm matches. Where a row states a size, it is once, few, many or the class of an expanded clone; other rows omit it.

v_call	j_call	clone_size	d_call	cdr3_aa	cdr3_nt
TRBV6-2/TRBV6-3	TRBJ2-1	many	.	CASSRTEYNEQFF	TGTGCCAGCAGCCGGACAGAGTACAATGAGCAGTTCTTC
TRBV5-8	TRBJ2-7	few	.	CASPNHFRDPVGEQYF	TGTGCCAGCCCGAACCACTTCCGGGACCCGGTCGGCGAGCAGTACTTC
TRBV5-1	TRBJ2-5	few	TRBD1	CASSLEGSGTGLETQYF	TGCGCCAGCAGCTTGGAGGGCTCCGGGACAGGGCTAGAGACCCAGTACTTC
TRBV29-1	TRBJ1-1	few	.	CSAQGPWGTEAFF	TGCAGCGCTCAAGGACCCTGGGGCACTGAAGCTTTCTTT
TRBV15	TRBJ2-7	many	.	CATSRDGYEQYF	TGTGCCACCAGCAGAGATGGGTACGAGCAGTACTTC
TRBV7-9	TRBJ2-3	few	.	CASTKGIHSDTQYF	TGTGCCAGCACCAAGGGGATCCACTCAGATACGCAGTATTTT
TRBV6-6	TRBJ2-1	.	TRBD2	CASSWGLAAYNEQFF	TGTGCCAGCAGTTGGGGACTAGCGGCTTACAATGAGCAGTTCTTC
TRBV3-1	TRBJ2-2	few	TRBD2	CASSLPWLAGGRNTGELFF	TGTGCCAGCAGCCTCCCCTGGCTAGCGGGAGGTAGGAACACCGGGGAGCTGTTTTTT
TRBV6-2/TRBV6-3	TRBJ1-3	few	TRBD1	CASRRQGGNTIYF	TGTGCCAGCAGAAGACAGGGTGGAAACACCATATATTTT
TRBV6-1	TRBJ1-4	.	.	CASSNAGSPPTNEKLFF	TGTGCCAGCAGTAACGCGGGGTCCCCTCCAACTAATGAAAAACTGTTTTTT
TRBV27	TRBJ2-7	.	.	CASSLSEGEQYF	TGTGCCAGCAGTTTATCGGAAGGCGAGCAGTACTTC
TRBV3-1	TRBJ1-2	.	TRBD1	CAGSQELLRQGARGYTF	TGTGCCGGCAGCCAAGAACTTTTAAGACAGGGGGCGCGTGGCTACACCTTC
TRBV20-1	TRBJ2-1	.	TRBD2	CSARLAGYTYNEQFF	TGCAGTGCGAGACTAGCGGGGTACACCTACAATGAGCAGTTCTTC
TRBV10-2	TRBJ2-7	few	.	CASRLRATNYEQYF	TGCGCCAGCAGACTCCGGGCCACGAACTACGAGCAGTACTTC
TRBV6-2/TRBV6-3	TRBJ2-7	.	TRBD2	CASSGLAGGRYEQYF	TGTGCCAGCAGTGGACTAGCGGGAGGTCGCTACGAGCAGTACTTC
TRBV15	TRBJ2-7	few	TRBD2	CATSRVLGGGSSYEQYF	TGTGCCACCAGCAGAGTCCTAGGCGGGGGTAGCTCCTACGAGCAGTACTTC
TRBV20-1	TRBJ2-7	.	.	CSARDRPSASYEQYF	TGCAGTGCTAGAGATCGGCCTAGCGCCTCCTACGAGCAGTACTTC
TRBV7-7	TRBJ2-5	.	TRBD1	CASSYSGTEETQYF	TGTGCTAGCAGCTATTCCGGGACAGAAGAGACCCAGTACTTC
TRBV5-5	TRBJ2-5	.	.	CASSLLSLGSETQYF	TGTGCCAGCAGCTTGCTCTCTCTAGGGTCGGAGACCCAGTACTTC
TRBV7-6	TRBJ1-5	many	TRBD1	CASSRDRDQPQHF	TGTGCCAGCAGCAGGGACAGGGATCAGCCCCAGCATTTT
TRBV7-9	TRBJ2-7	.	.	CASSPRDYEQYF	TGTGCCAGCAGCCCCCGGGACTACGAGCAGTACTTC
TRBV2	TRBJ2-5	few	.	CASSEGRGKETQYF	TGTGCCAGCAGTGAGGGACGGGGTAAAGAGACCCAGTACTTC
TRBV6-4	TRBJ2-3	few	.	CASSDGYRDTQYF	TGTGCCAGCAGTGACGGGTACCGAGATACGCAGTATTTT
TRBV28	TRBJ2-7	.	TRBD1	CASTRIGTGGNEQYF	TGTGCCAGCACCAGAATCGGGACAGGGGGTAACGAGCAGTACTTC
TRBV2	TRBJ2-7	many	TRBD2	CASIVGGYQSYEQYF	TGTGCCAGCATAGTCGGGGGGTATCAGTCCTACGAGCAGTACTTC
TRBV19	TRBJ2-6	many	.	CAIAKGHTSSGANVLTF	TGTGCCATTGCGAAGGGACACACATCCTCTGGGGCCAACGTCCTGACTTTC
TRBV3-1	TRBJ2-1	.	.	CASSLPLATYNEQFF	TGTGCCAGCAGCCTTCCACTAGCCACCTACAATGAGCAGTTCTTC
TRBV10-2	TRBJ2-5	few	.	CASSLRSGDQETQYF	TGCGCCAGCAGCCTCAGGAGCGGAGACCAAGAGACCCAGTACTTC
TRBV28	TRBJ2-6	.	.	CASSDVPRGSGTNVLTF	TGTGCCAGCAGCGACGTGCCTAGGGGCTCTGGGACCAACGTCCTGACTTTC
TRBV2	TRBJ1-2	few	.	CASSEEAGWGVGYTF	TGTGCCAGCAGTGAAGAGGCGGGCTGGGGAGTTGGCTACACCTTC
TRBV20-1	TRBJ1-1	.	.	CSALLINTAAFF	TGCAGCGCGCTTCTTATTAATACTGCAGCTTTCTTT
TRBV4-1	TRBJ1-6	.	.	CASSQEFPTGSSPLHF	TGCGCCAGCAGCCAAGAGTTTCCGACGGGTAGTTCACCCCTCCACTTT
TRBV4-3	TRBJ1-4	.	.	CASSHTSGPDLGKLFF	TGCGCCAGCAGCCATACCTCAGGGCCGGATCTGGGAAAACTGTTTTTT
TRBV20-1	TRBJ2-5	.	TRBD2	CSAPEPAGDQETQYF	TGCAGTGCTCCCGAGCCAGCGGGAGATCAAGAGACCCAGTACTTC
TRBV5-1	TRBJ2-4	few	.	CASSLGKRENIQYF	TGCGCCAGCAGCTTGGGGAAGAGGGAAAACATTCAGTACTTC
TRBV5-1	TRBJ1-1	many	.	CASSFTGDSTEAFF	TGCGCCAGCAGCTTTACGGGGGATAGCACTGAAGCTTTCTTT
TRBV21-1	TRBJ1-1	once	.	CAGRAGALNTEAFF	TGTGCCGGGCGCGCGGGGGCACTGAACACTGAAGCTTTCTTT
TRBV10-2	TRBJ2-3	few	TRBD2	CASSGRTSASTDTQYF	TGCGCCAGCAGTGGCCGGACTAGCGCTAGCACAGATACGCAGTATTTT
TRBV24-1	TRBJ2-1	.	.	CATAERGRHNEQFF	TGTGCCACGGCGGAGAGAGGGCGGCACAATGAGCAGTTCTTC
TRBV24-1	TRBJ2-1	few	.	CATSDLGRKGVNEQFF	TGTGCCACCAGTGATTTAGGGAGGAAGGGAGTAAATGAGCAGTTCTTC
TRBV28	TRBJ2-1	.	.	CASSQGGGDHNEQFF	TGTGCCAGCAGCCAGGGAGGGGGCGATCACAATGAGCAGTTCTTC
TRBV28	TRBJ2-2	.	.	CASSRQEKPNTGELFF	TGTGCCAGCAGTCGCCAGGAAAAACCGAACACCGGGGAGCTGTTTTTT
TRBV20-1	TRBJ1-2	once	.	CSARASCNYGYTF	TGCAGTGCTAGAGCGAGTTGTAACTATGGCTACACCTTC
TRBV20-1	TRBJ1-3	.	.	CSAIQGESGNTIYF	TGCAGTGCCATACAAGGGGAGTCTGGAAACACCATATATTTT
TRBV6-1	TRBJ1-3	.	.	CASSVGETSGNTIYF	TGTGCCAGCAGCGTCGGAGAGACCTCTGGAAACACCATATATTTT
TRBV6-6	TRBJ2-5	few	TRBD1	CASSYSQGNPTQYF	TGTGCCAGCAGTTATTCACAGGGGAACCCAACCCAGTACTTC
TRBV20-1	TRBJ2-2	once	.	CSAAAVRAGELFF	TGCAGTGCTGCCGCCGTAAGGGCCGGGGAGCTGTTTTTT
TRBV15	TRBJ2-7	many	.	CATSRDRGEQYF	TGTGCCACCAGCAGAGATCGGGGCGAGCAGTACTTC
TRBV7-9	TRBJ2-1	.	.	CASSLTSTYNEQFF	TGTGCCAGCAGCTTAACTAGCACCTACAATGAGCAGTTCTTC
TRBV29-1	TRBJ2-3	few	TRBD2	CSVMGGLAGEADTQYF	TGCAGCGTTATGGGGGGACTAGCGGGAGAGGCAGATACGCAGTATTTT
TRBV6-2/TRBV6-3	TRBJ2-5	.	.	CASSGVNGLVETQYF	TGTGCCAGCAGTGGGGTCAACGGGCTAGTAGAGACCCAGTACTTC
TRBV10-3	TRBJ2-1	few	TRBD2	CAISESPGLAGGRYNEQFF	TGTGCCATCAGTGAGAGTCCGGGACTAGCGGGAGGGCGGTACAATGAGCAGTTCTTC
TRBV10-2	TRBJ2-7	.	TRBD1	CASSEDRGRYEQYF	TGCGCCAGCAGTGAGGACAGGGGGCGGTACGAGCAGTACTTC